This TCR beta chain was captured in a study of cytomegalovirus exposure and HLA in healthy donors. This CDR3 contains 15 residues. V lost 4 bases, J lost 5 bases, and 5 bases stayed unmatched. Germline lookup yields CDR1 SGHTS and CDR2 YDEGEE. The PCR used 60 Vbeta and 13 Jbeta primers. The data were produced by immunoSEQ multiplex PCR, yet TCRdb's version contains in-frame clones alone and is incomplete. Of about 190,000 clones in the sample, roughly four fifths were seen once. The chain is built from TRBV5-8 and TRBJ2-7, with 14 bases lining up with TRBD2. This TCR was sampled from a man aged 18 to 30 in good health and CMV-seronegative. Sequencing input: PBMCs. The CDR3 sequence is CASSLRTSGGNEQYF. The CDR3 DNA reads as TGTGCCAGCAGCCTCAGGACTAGCGGGGGGAACGAGCAGTACTTC.